The 7 T cell receptor beta chains in this list originate from one sample, sequenced in a study of cytomegalovirus exposure and HLA in healthy donors. Use of 60 Vbeta and 13 Jbeta primers characterized the PCR. The repertoire was sequenced with immunoSEQ multiplex PCR; TCRdb's copy has only in-frame clones and lacks some. The table lists about 200,000 clones, just over 75% of them singletons, with 1.5% to 2% in the top ten. The material sequenced was PBMCs. These receptors originate from a man under 40 in good health and CMV-seronegative.

The chain employs TRBV5-3 and TRBJ2-7; tentatively, D is TRBD1 (6 bases). TRBV5-3 is recorded as an ORF, its role being uncertain. V gave up 2 bases and J gave up 4 bases, with 16 bases separating them. The CDR3 has 15 amino acids. The CDR3 here is CARSLGQRGSYEQYF. The CDR3 bases are TGTGCCAGAAGCTTAGGACAAAGGGGGTCTTACGAGCAGTACTTC.

The chain combines TRBV2 with TRBJ1-4; D not certain. Germline values: CDR1 SNHLY, CDR2 FYNNEI. The CDR3 contains 14 residues. The V gene lost 9 bases and the J gene lost 8 bases, with 19 bases spanning the gap. For the CDR3, the DNA is TGTGCCAGAACAGACACCCCTCGGGGAGAAAAACTGTTTTTT. Its translation is CARTDTPRGEKLFF.

This sequence joins TRBV29-1 and TRBJ2-3, with TRBD2 matching 13 bases. Germline V gives CDR1 SQVTM, CDR2 ANQGSEA. V lost 6 bases, J lost 3 bases, and 6 bases stayed unmatched. The CDR3 has 15 amino acids. The CDR3 DNA follows: TGCAGCGTACGGACTAGCGGGAGTCGGACAGATACGCAGTATTTT. Its translation: CSVRTSGSRTDTQYF.

The chain recombines TRBV5-1 with TRBJ2-1; the D is unclear. Germline lookup yields CDR1 SGHRS and CDR2 YFSETQ. The CDR3 spans 17 residues. The V end lost 0 bases, the J end lost 0 bases, and 13 bases lay between the germline ends. CDR3 in DNA: TGCGCCAGCAGCTTGGATTCCCTATCCCGCTCCTACAATGAGCAGTTCTTC. Translated, it gives CASSLDSLSRSYNEQFF.

There are a few counts of this clone. V gene TRBV29-1 combines with J gene TRBJ1-1; D gene ambiguous. Between the trimmed V and J ends, which lost 7 bases and 2 bases, there was a span of 14 bases. Looked up from germline, CDR1 is SQVTM and CDR2 is ANQGSEA. The CDR3 sequence is 13 residues long. CDR3 protein: CSGCWLLNTEAFF. The CDR3 DNA follows: TGCAGCGGCTGCTGGCTCCTTAACACTGAAGCTTTCTTT. The full variable domain, with the rest looked up from reference TRBV29-1 and TRBJ1-1, is SAVISQKPSRDICQRGTSLTIQCQVDSQVTMMFWYRQQPGQSLTLIATANQGSEATYESGFVIDKFPISRPNLTFSTLTVSNMSPEDSSIYLCSGCWLLNTEAFFGQGTRLTVV.

The V gene is TRBV7-7, the J gene TRBJ2-5; 9 bases match TRBD1. The CDR3 consists of 15 residues. In germline, CDR1 is SSHAT, CDR2 FNYEAQ (reference sequence). V lost 1 base and J lost 5; bases outside the gene matches: 5. DNA of the CDR3: TGTGCCAGCAGCTTAGGGGGACAGGGTACGGAGACCCAGTACTTC. Protein product: CASSLGGQGTETQYF.

The chain couples TRBV4-1 to TRBJ1-4; 7 bases are a match to TRBD1. The length of the CDR3 is 16 residues. From germline, CDR1 is MGHRA and CDR2 YSYEKL. Unmatched junction bases numbered 14, after V lost 8 bases and J lost 5 bases. As DNA, the CDR3 is TGCGCCAGCCGCCCGGAAGTGGGGGACAGAAATGAAAAACTGTTTTTT. Translation: CASRPEVGDRNEKLFF.